This TCR beta chain was captured in a study of T cell responses to AZD1222 COVID-19 vaccine. Profiling relied on immunoSEQ multiplex PCR, and the TCRdb table lists in-frame clones only, not all of them. The sample consists of fewer than 85,000 clones, roughly nine tenths of them appearing once. Worth noting for this clone: Its antigen is undetermined.

CDR1 is MNHEY, CDR2 SVGEGT, per germline. V was clipped by 4 bases and J by 4 bases, with 17 bases between them. The CDR3 runs to 17 residues. Study results and limitations: At study baseline, merely six AZD1222 recipients were seropositive. Possibly, clonal diversity was underestimated; donors were largely white British and included more females. Nearly half of the spike-specific TCRs reportedly recognize variant regions that carry no mutations.

Specimen: peripheral blood, collected on day 0 of MenACWY control vaccination. The sequence was collected from an adult in good health. This chain links TRBV6-2 or TRBV6-3 with TRBJ1-6; D not certain. As DNA, the CDR3 is TGTGCCAGCAGTTCCCACCAGGCGGGAGGATATAATTCACCCCTCCACTTT. Its translation: CASSSHQAGGYNSPLHF.